This TCR beta chain was documented in a study of spatial heterogeneity in lung cancer (dated by TCRdb to between 2018 and 2021). General notes on the study: More beta-chain than alpha-chain transcripts were consistently detected, likely reflecting higher beta-chain transcript abundance. TCR repertoire features were related to nonsynonymous mutation counts determined by whole-exome sequencing of tumor tissue. At surgery, both alpha and beta chains were TCR-sequenced in 220 tumor regions, approximately 64 matched nontumor lung samples and around 50 PBMC samples. In the raw uncorrected reads, each unique combination of TCR and UMI appeared more than ten times on average. TCR alpha and beta repertoires were quantitatively compared across multiple tumor regions, matched nontumor lung and blood in non-small cell lung cancer. The investigation overall reported the following: Ubiquitous expanded tumor TCRs showed up in blood more often at tumor resection than at routine follow-up. Additional single-cell paired TCR alpha and beta sequencing was considered necessary to confirm, at a functional level, the hypothesis that regional TCRs recognize regional mutations.

The CDR3 runs 16 amino acids, cysteine and phenylalanine included. Kept here is only the CDR3 DNA, which spans 48 bases and is read in frame from base 1. Clipping removes 0 bases from V and 7 bases from J, with 7 as the unmatched junction base count. The CDR1 and CDR2 encoded by the germline V gene (reference sequence) are MNHEY and SMNVEV. Explained via the paper, the time point label denotes: sample taken at primary tumor resection. TCR sequencing used whole RNA extracted from tumor and nontumor lung tissue, or from cryopreserved PBMC samples, without cell sorting. Donors were some 67 patients with early-stage, untreated non-small cell lung cancer from the lung TRACERx cohort. Patients were selected for TCR sequencing only if sufficient RNA was available from at least two tumor regions. This clonotype came up a few times. What this receptor recognizes is not known. No much larger clone exists at a distance of one base, and base qualities are not known.

Libraries were prepared through 5' RACE. The sequencer listed for this sample is NextSeq 500. The TCR library protocol attached a unique molecular identifier to each TCR cDNA molecule to allow correction of PCR and sequencing errors. The study's own analysis went as follows. Decombinator tools were used for TCR identification, UMI-based error correction and CDR3 extraction. Expanded TCRs were defined as those above a frequency of 2 per 1,000, corresponding to the top 1% of the tumor frequency distribution. Rényi diversity was computed with the R vegan package after subsampling each repertoire 100 times to 5,000 TCRs. CDR3 similarity networks were built from amino acid triplet string-kernel similarity, connecting CDR3s with pairwise similarity above 0.82. TCRdb reanalyzed the raw reads on its own, using fastp at Q25 for trimming and MiXCR for clone calling, and kept in-frame beta chains. When rows share a CDR3 protein, they turn into one entry using the most common DNA and genes. These V and J calls originate from TCRdb's pipeline instead of the authors' own analysis. The sample table shows about 50,000 distinct CDR3 sequences, and 7.5% to 9% are seen once. The ten largest clones represent approximately 13% of the sample.

This clonotype was obtained from a female donor with early-stage non-small cell lung cancer. Recombination connected TRBV27 to TRBJ2-1; 9 junctional bases match TRBD2. The source was PBMCs, collected at surgery. The sequence in DNA is TGTGCCAGCAGTTTATCGTTCCTAGCGGGGACGAATGAGCAGTTCTTC. Translated, it gives CASSLSFLAGTNEQFF.